The 13 T cell receptor beta chains given below trace back to one sample, sequenced in a study of CDR3 diversity in severe acne. TCRdb re-analysed the PCR reads in MiXCR, keeping a single row per CDR3 protein. Of more than 70,000 distinct CDR3 sequences in the sample, 48% were seen once. Input material: blood. These receptors originate from a male donor in good health, serving as a control.

This clonotype has ten or more counts. This chain links TRBV12-3 or TRBV12-4 with TRBJ1-2; weak D call: TRBD1 (5 bases). Trimming shortened V by 8 bases and J by 8 bases, and 15 bases separated the two germline ends. The CDR3 is made up of 12 amino acids. CDR3 sequence reads: CASGPGDWGYTF. In DNA form, the CDR3 reads TGTGCCAGCGGGCCGGGGGATTGGGGCTACACCTTC.

This chain joins TRBV5-1 and TRBJ2-1; 9 nucleotides match TRBD1. V shed 0 bases, J shed 9 bases, and the junction held 7 bases outside the gene matches. The CDR3 is made up of 15 amino acids. Germline V lookup: CDR1 SGHRS, CDR2 YFSETQ. Here the CDR3 reads CASSLGGTGFFEQFF. CDR3 coding DNA: TGCGCCAGCAGCTTGGGTGGGACAGGGTTTTTTGAGCAGTTCTTC.

V gene TRBV7-2 combines with J gene TRBJ2-5, with D perhaps matching TRBD1 (6 bases). This CDR3 spans 19 amino acids. Trimming cost V 5 bases and J 3 bases, with 28 bases left between them. Per germline, CDR1 SGHTA and CDR2 FQGNSA. The CDR3 is CASSPWGPEHRGDEETQYF. The DNA for the CDR3 is TGTGCCAGCAGCCCTTGGGGGCCCGAACACCGGGGAGATGAAGAGACCCAGTACTTC.

This clonotype was detected many times. The CDR3 protein is CASSGGTGASETQYF. Here the CDR3 DNA reads TGTGCCAGCAGTGGCGGGACAGGGGCATCAGAGACCCAGTACTTC. The V and J genes are TRBV2 and TRBJ2-5, with 10 nucleotides matching TRBD1. The J segment lost 4 bases and the V segment lost 4 bases, leaving 6 bases of the junction unmatched. This CDR3 is built from 15 residues. Germline CDR1 and CDR2: SNHLY and FYNNEI. The variable domain in full, with the rest retrieved from reference TRBV2 and TRBJ2-5, is EPEVTQTPSHQVTQMGQEVILRCVPISNHLYFYWYRQILGQKVEFLVSFYNNEISEKSEIFDDQFSVERPDGSNFTLKIRSTKLEDSAMYFCASSGGTGASETQYFGPGTRLLVL.

V gene TRBV6-4 combines with J gene TRBJ2-7; TRBD2 matches at 9 bases. Germline V gene sequence: CDR1 MRHNA, CDR2 SNTAGT. The trim removed 0 bases at V and 3 bases at J, leaving 3 bases unmatched. The CDR3 consists of 15 residues. The CDR3 protein is CASSDSTSGGYEQYF. As DNA, the CDR3 is TGTGCCAGCAGTGACTCGACTAGCGGTGGCTACGAGCAGTACTTC.

The rearrangement joins TRBV10-3 to TRBJ2-5; D might be TRBD1 or TRBD2, each matching 5 bases. The germline V gene has CDR1 ENHRY and CDR2 SYGVKD. V was pared by 0 bases and J by 5 bases, with 16 bases between. CDR3 length: 16 amino acids. Here the CDR3 DNA reads TGTGCCATCAGTGAGTCAAGAGGGGACGGGCAGGAGACCCAGTACTTC. It encodes CAISESRGDGQETQYF.

The chain recombines TRBV20-1 with TRBJ2-6; no clear D gene. The V and J ends lost 4 bases and 4 bases respectively, with 5 bases between them. CDR3 length: 12 residues. The germline V gene has CDR1 DFQATT and CDR2 SNEGSKA (reference sequence). The chain's CDR3 is CSAKRGANVLTF. Written as DNA, the CDR3 is TGCAGTGCTAAACGAGGGGCCAACGTCCTGACTTTC.

This clonotype was seen at least ten times. The chain carries TRBV11-2 and TRBJ2-1, with 8 bases matching TRBD2. The V segment lost 0 bases and the J segment 4 bases; nucleotides outside the gene matches: 20. CDR3 length: 21 residues. Germline CDR1 and CDR2: SGHAT and FQNNGV. Here the CDR3 DNA reads TGTGCCAGCAGCTTAGATCTAACTAGCGGAGGTGGAGGGAGTTGGTACAATGAGCAGTTCTTC. Encoded protein: CASSLDLTSGGGGSWYNEQFF.

Points on this clonotype: Possible read error: a much larger clone is one base away. The chain carries TRBV5-1 and TRBJ2-5; D not certain. CDR3 size: 11 residues. Germline CDR1 and CDR2: SGHRS and YFSETQ. The CDR3 reads CASSWKETRYF. The CDR3 coding sequence is TGCGCCAGCAGCTGGAAAGAGACCCGGTACTTC.

Concerning this clonotype itself: One end of the junction fails to match germline, which may point to a read error. The V gene is TRBV7-9, the J gene TRBJ1-2, with 8 nucleotides matching TRBD1. CDR3 size: 15 residues. Looked up from germline, CDR1 is SEHNR and CDR2 is FQNEAQ (reference sequence). Written as DNA, the CDR3 is TGCGCCAGCAGCTCACAGGGGGTCACCAACTATGGCTACACCTTC. Encoded protein: CASSSQGVTNYGYTF.

Written as DNA, the CDR3 is TGCGCCAGCAGCACCGGAGGGGGAACAGATACGCAGTATTTT. Translation gives CASSTGGGTDTQYF. The chain has TRBV5-1 and TRBJ2-3; D is perhaps TRBD1 or TRBD2 (6 bases each). The CDR3 sequence is 14 residues long. Germline CDR1 reads SGHRS; CDR2 reads YFSETQ. V was pared by 4 bases and J by 3 bases, with 12 bases between.

In this sample, this clonotype turned up a few times. The genes are TRBV6-5 and TRBJ1-6, with TRBD1 matching over 12 bases. Germline values: CDR1 MNHEY, CDR2 SVGAGI. The CDR3 sequence is 16 residues long. V trimming: 4 bases; J trimming: 7 bases; junction bases outside the gene matches: 5. This chain's CDR3 is CASSSGQGAENSPLHF. CDR3 DNA: TGTGCCAGCAGTTCGGGACAGGGGGCAGAGAATTCACCCCTCCACTTT.

V and J are TRBV9 and TRBJ2-2; 7 bases align to TRBD2. CDR3 size: 14 residues. Germline loops: CDR1 SGDLS, CDR2 YYNGEE. Losses at the gene ends were 0 bases for V and 7 bases for J; bases not matched to a gene: 3. The CDR3 DNA reads TGTGCCAGCAGCGTAGTCGGGGGGAGCGGGGAGCTGTTTTTT. Protein: CASSVVGGSGELFF.